Reported below is one TCR beta chain. The antigen it binds to is not known. No base-level quality is on record; no much larger clone is a single base apart. In light of the paper, this sample's time point label describes: blood 2 weeks post-SBRT. The treatment or condition label here, explained by the study, means: 15 Gy SBRT to primary tumor, nephrectomy 4 weeks later. Serial peripheral blood from radiation-treated patients was sampled at baseline, 2 weeks and 4 weeks after SBRT to track tumor-enriched clonotypes. Renal cell carcinoma with clear cell pathology was present in all patients. Genomic DNA for TCR sequencing was prepared using the QIAamp DNA Blood Mini Kit (Qiagen). Only samples passing all quality control checks were included in the analyses. V lost 5 bases and J lost 8 bases, and the count of bases not matched to a germline gene is 4. The CDR3 runs 14 amino acids, cysteine and phenylalanine included. Only the CDR3 portion is preserved as DNA: 42 bases, with reading frame beginning at the first base. CDR1 is given as SEHNR and CDR2 as FQNEAQ, both from the germline V gene (reference sequence).

Following the manufacturer's recommendations, the immunoSEQ kit was used to generate TCR beta libraries from genomic DNA. For library preparation, a first multiplex PCR was performed with proprietary primers, followed by a second PCR in which unique barcodes were added, and bead cleanups were performed after each round. A positive control reaction and a negative control reaction, both provided in the kit, were run with every batch of samples. The final libraries were assessed on an Agilent 4200 TapeStation D1000 ScreenTape, pooled by volume, and quantified by qPCR. Sequencing was performed on an Illumina NextSeq500 with a MidOutput 150-cycle cartridge, and 156 Read1 and 15 Index1 cycles were run with kit custom primers. The pooled library was loaded at 0.9 to 1 pM, with an approximately 21% PhiX control spiked in. Processing in the source paper ran as follows. Vendor-processed data were analyzed in R, and a clonotype was defined as all T cells sharing the same CDR3 nucleotide sequence. In the clone abundance analyses, frequencies were normalized to the 10,000 most abundant clones in each sample. Public T cell clones, which averaged fewer than five per sample, were removed prior to analysis. Tumor-enriched and baseline blood-enriched clonotypes were defined by at least a 32-fold difference in abundance between compartments. A beta-binomial differential abundance model was used to identify clonotypes that were expanded or contracted between blood time points. Tumor-blood repertoire similarity was measured with the Baroni-Urbani and Buser coefficient, and groups were compared using two-tailed Wilcoxon tests in R. This immuneACCESS table, as held by TCRdb, lists in-frame sequences with V and J called but not all clones. Of the missing ones, under half trace to an unresolved V gene in checked studies; the others have no known cause. The DNA gave D and trimming, while V, J and clone size come from that table. In this sample the table shows around 130,000 clones, 70% to 90% of which occur a single time. The ten most abundant clones make up approximately 2% of the sample.

These data are taken from a study of radiation and T cells in renal cell carcinoma (dated by TCRdb to 2020 to 2022). In terms of the full investigation: The samples were drawn from a clinical trial, where primary renal cell carcinomas were treated with 15 Gy of stereotactic body radiation therapy and then removed by nephrectomy 4 weeks afterward. In total, approximately 51 samples, comprising 26 tumors and around 27 peripheral blood samples, were subjected to TCR beta sequencing. A total of 3.5 million to 4.5 million unique CDR3 nucleotide sequences, encoding 2,658,974 unique CDR3 amino acid sequences, were found across all 55 or so samples.

Findings and caveats that apply to the study as a whole: Blood repertoire dynamics were not followed beyond 4 weeks after treatment. An increase in top tumor clonotypes in blood was observed from baseline to 2 weeks post-radiation, followed by contraction by 4 weeks, which was taken to suggest transient expansion of tumor-resident clones. Because no pretreatment tumor biopsies were available, whether clonotypes were present in the tumor at baseline could not be determined. With a single-armed trial design, the study had no way to address how radiation dose or scheduling affects the TCR repertoire.

The origin of this receptor is a woman in her fifties or sixties with renal cell carcinoma. Sequencing used blood, obtained from a patient whose treatment included radiotherapy and nephrectomy. The rearrangement combines TRBV7-9 with TRBJ1-4, and TRBD1 aligns with 11 junction nucleotides. The nucleotide sequence is given as TGTGCCAGCAGCATGGGACAGGGGGACGAAAAACTGTTTTTT. Translated, it gives CASSMGQGDEKLFF.